A selection of T cell receptor beta chains follows, all from one sample in a study of blood T cell repertoires in COVID-19. Sequenced by immunoSEQ multiplex PCR; TCRdb stores in-frame clones only, minus some. The data contain roughly 230,000 clones, around four fifths of them singletons. Sequenced sample: peripheral blood. These receptors were collected from a man between 35 and 55 years old with active or convalescent COVID-19. CDR3s include the opening cysteine and the closing phenylalanine or tryptophan. The D gene is left open where the match is weak. Expanded clones are given a class, and other clones once, few, many or no size at all.

len	v_gene	abundance	j_gene	d_gene	CDR3nt	CDR3aa
11	TRBV30	few	TRBJ1-2	NA	TGTGCCTGGAGTGTTTCGTATGGCTACACCTTC	CAWSVSYGYTF
13	TRBV27	few	TRBJ2-7	NA	TGTGCCAGCAGTACGGACAGAGGGTACGAGCAGTACTTC	CASSTDRGYEQYF
16	TRBV9	NA	TRBJ2-1	NA	TGTGCCAGCAGCGTAGGTAGGGGGACTATTTCTGGGGAGCAGTTCTTC	CASSVGRGTISGEQFF
17	TRBV7-7	NA	TRBJ2-1	TRBD2	TGTGCTAGCAGCCCTCGACTAGCGGGATCCGGTTCCAATGAGCAGTTCTTC	CASSPRLAGSGSNEQFF
14	TRBV10-2	few	TRBJ2-7	TRBD2	TGCGCCAGCAGTGGACTAGCGGGAATCTACGAGCAGTACTTC	CASSGLAGIYEQYF
16	TRBV5-1	NA	TRBJ2-7	TRBD2	TGCGCCAGCAGCCCTCAGACTAGCGGGACGTCCTACGAGCAGTACTTC	CASSPQTSGTSYEQYF
15	TRBV4-1	NA	TRBJ1-1	TRBD1	TGCGCCAGCAGCCCTCGACAGGGCGAGTATACTGAAGCTTTCTTT	CASSPRQGEYTEAFF
15	TRBV6-5	NA	TRBJ1-5	TRBD1	TGTGCCAGCAGTTCCTCCGGGACAGGGTATCAGCCCCAGCATTTT	CASSSSGTGYQPQHF
12	TRBV5-8	NA	TRBJ1-1	NA	TGTGCCAGCAGCTTCCGGGGAACTGAAGCTTTCTTT	CASSFRGTEAFF
14	TRBV24-1	NA	TRBJ1-2	NA	TGTGCCACCAGTGATGACGACAGGTCCTATGGCTACACCTTC	CATSDDDRSYGYTF
15	TRBV24-1	NA	TRBJ2-5	TRBD2	TGTGCCACCAGTGTTACTAGCGGCCTCCAAGAGACCCAGTACTTC	CATSVTSGLQETQYF
13	TRBV12-3/TRBV12-4	NA	TRBJ1-2	NA	TGTGCCAGCAGTTTTGGTCATTCGGGGTATTACACCTTC	CASSFGHSGYYTF
15	TRBV10-3	NA	TRBJ1-2	TRBD1	TGTGCCATCAGCGGGACAGGGGAATCTAACTATGGCTACACCTTC	CAISGTGESNYGYTF
13	TRBV19	NA	TRBJ2-7	NA	TGTGCCAGTAGTATAAGTTCCAGCTACGAGCAGTACTTC	CASSISSSYEQYF
14	TRBV30	once	TRBJ1-5	TRBD1	TGTGCCTGGAGTCGACAGGGGGGGAATCAGCCCCAGCATTTT	CAWSRQGGNQPQHF
15	TRBV14	NA	TRBJ2-1	NA	TGTGCCAGCAGCCAAGATTGGAGCTCCTACAATGAGCAGTTCTTC	CASSQDWSSYNEQFF
14	TRBV7-9	NA	TRBJ1-6	TRBD1	TGTGCCAGCAGCTCGGACAGGGATAATTCACCCCTCCACTTT	CASSSDRDNSPLHF
14	TRBV19	NA	TRBJ2-1	TRBD2	TGTGCCAGTACATATAGCGGGACTCACAATGAGCAGTTCTTC	CASTYSGTHNEQFF
15	TRBV7-2	few	TRBJ1-2	NA	TGTGCCAGCAGCTTAGACGAGGGGGTGAGCTATGGCTACACCTTC	CASSLDEGVSYGYTF
11	TRBV30	NA	TRBJ1-2	NA	TGTGCCTGGAGGGGAGGGGTTGGCTACACCTTC	CAWRGGVGYTF
16	TRBV4-2	NA	TRBJ2-1	TRBD2	TGTGCCAGCAGTCACGGGGGGGGTTTCGCCTACAATGAGCAGTTCTTC	CASSHGGGFAYNEQFF
13	TRBV7-9	NA	TRBJ1-2	TRBD1	TGTGCCAGCAGGTCACAGGGGGCAAATGGCTACACCTTC	CASRSQGANGYTF
16	TRBV5-1	NA	TRBJ1-2	TRBD1	TGCGCCAGCAGCATCTTCGGGACAGGGGGCACAGTTGGCTACACCTTC	CASSIFGTGGTVGYTF
14	TRBV7-9	once	TRBJ1-4	TRBD1	TGTGCCAGCAGCACGGGACAGCGGCAGGAAAAACTGTTTTTT	CASSTGQRQEKLFF
13	TRBV5-1	NA	TRBJ1-2	NA	TGCGCCAGCAGCTTCGGACAGCTACAGGGCTACACCTTC	CASSFGQLQGYTF
16	TRBV19	NA	TRBJ2-1	TRBD1	TGTGCCAGTAGTTCCCCCAGAGGGGGCCCTTCGGATGAGCAGTTCTTC	CASSSPRGGPSDEQFF
14	TRBV9	NA	TRBJ2-7	NA	TGTGCCAGCAGCGTAGCAGGGGCCCCTTACGAGCAGTACTTC	CASSVAGAPYEQYF
13	TRBV24-1	few	TRBJ1-1	NA	TGTGCCACCAGTATAGGAGCGGATACTGAAGCTTTCTTT	CATSIGADTEAFF
15	TRBV3-1/TRBV3-2	NA	TRBJ1-1	NA	TGTGCCCACGGGAGGGTTTGTCCTCGGAACACTGAAGCTTTCTTT	CAHGRVCPRNTEAFF
11	TRBV20-1	once	TRBJ1-1	NA	TGCAGTACAATTCGAAACACTGAAGCTTTCTTT	CSTIRNTEAFF
20	TRBV30	once	TRBJ2-2	TRBD1	TGTGCCTGGAGTGCGGTGACCCGGGACAGTGGATGGGGATGGGGAGGGGAGCTGTTTTTT	CAWSAVTRDSGWGWGGELFF
15	TRBV5-1	NA	TRBJ2-3	NA	TGCGCCAGCAGCTTTTCCCCAGCGGCTTCAGATACGCAGTATTTT	CASSFSPAASDTQYF
15	TRBV18	NA	TRBJ1-6	NA	TGTGCCAGCTCACCACTGGGCGGGGAAAACTCACCCCTCCACTTT	CASSPLGGENSPLHF
15	TRBV27	NA	TRBJ2-5	NA	TGTGCCAGCAGTTTGGGGCCAGAACCCCGGGAGACCCAGTACTTC	CASSLGPEPRETQYF
16	TRBV7-2	NA	TRBJ1-1	TRBD1	TGTGCCAGCAGCGCCAGGACAGGGGTTGCACTCGCTGAAGCTTTCTTT	CASSARTGVALAEAFF
17	TRBV6-2/TRBV6-3	NA	TRBJ2-6	NA	TGTGCCAGCAGTTACGCAGGGGCCACCTCTGGGGCCAACGTCCTGACTTTC	CASSYAGATSGANVLTF
15	TRBV5-1	NA	TRBJ2-3	TRBD2	TGCGCCAGCAGCTCTGGACTAGACGGCACAGATACGCAGTATTTT	CASSSGLDGTDTQYF
12	TRBV2	NA	TRBJ2-1	NA	TGTGCCAGCAGTGTCTCTTACAATGAGCAGTTCTTC	CASSVSYNEQFF
14	TRBV30	once	TRBJ2-7	NA	TGTGCCTGCCGCCGAGCGGTCGTTACCTACGAGCAGTACTTC	CACRRAVVTYEQYF
14	TRBV5-1	NA	TRBJ2-2	NA	TGCGCCAGCAGCTTAGGACAGCACACCGGGGAGCTGTTTTTT	CASSLGQHTGELFF
14	TRBV19	once	TRBJ1-1	TRBD1	TGTGCCAGTGTAACGACAGGGGGAGACACTGAAGCTTTCTTT	CASVTTGGDTEAFF
20	TRBV10-1	NA	TRBJ2-1	TRBD2	TGCGCCAGCAGTGAGTCGTATACTAGCGGGGGTTTCTATTCCTACAATGAGCAGTTCTTC	CASSESYTSGGFYSYNEQFF
14	TRBV5-4	NA	TRBJ2-5	NA	TGTGCCAGCAGCTTTGACAGTGAGCGTGGGACCCAGTACTTC	CASSFDSERGTQYF
16	TRBV18	NA	TRBJ1-1	NA	TGTGCCAGCTCACCGATGCAGGGGAGCTCGAACACTGAAGCTTTCTTT	CASSPMQGSSNTEAFF
17	TRBV5-1	NA	TRBJ2-6	TRBD1	TGCGCCAGCAGCCCTACAGGGGTTCACTCTGGGGCCAACGTCCTGACTTTC	CASSPTGVHSGANVLTF
13	TRBV6-1	once	TRBJ2-7	NA	TGTGCCAGCAGTGAAGTTATCTCCTACGAGCAGTACTTC	CASSEVISYEQYF
17	TRBV12-5	once	TRBJ2-6	TRBD1	TGTGCTAGTGGCCCGGACAGGGCCTATGGTGGGGCCAACGTCCTGACTTTC	CASGPDRAYGGANVLTF
16	TRBV4-1	NA	TRBJ2-6	TRBD1	TGCGCCAGCAGCCCGGCAGGGGGTACTGGGGCCAACGTCCTGACTTTC	CASSPAGGTGANVLTF
13	TRBV9	NA	TRBJ1-2	NA	TGTGCCAGCAGCCCGACAGATAGATATGGCTACACCTTC	CASSPTDRYGYTF
15	TRBV19	NA	TRBJ2-1	TRBD2	TGTGCCAGTAGACGACTAGCGGGAGACTACAATGAGCAGTTCTTC	CASRRLAGDYNEQFF
20	TRBV7-6	NA	TRBJ2-3	TRBD2	TGTGCCAGCAGCTTTCAGCCGGGACTAGCGGGGGGGCCGGCGGCAGATACGCAGTATTTT	CASSFQPGLAGGPAADTQYF
14	TRBV12-5	NA	TRBJ2-3	NA	TGTGCTAGTGGTTTGGGGGCTAACACAGATACGCAGTATTTT	CASGLGANTDTQYF
16	TRBV6-6	NA	TRBJ2-3	NA	TGTGCCAGCAAAAAAACTGGGACAACTAGCACAGATACGCAGTATTTT	CASKKTGTTSTDTQYF
17	TRBV4-1	few	TRBJ1-6	TRBD1	TGCGCCAGCAGCCGGCCTTCGTTGGACAGGGGCCGTCCGGCCCTCCACTTT	CASSRPSLDRGRPALHF
16	TRBV7-2	once	TRBJ1-3	TRBD1	TGTGCCAGCAGCTTTAACAGGGGCAGGACTGGAAACACCATATATTTT	CASSFNRGRTGNTIYF
11	TRBV20-1	NA	TRBJ2-5	NA	TGCAGTGCAACCGGGCAAGAGACCCAGTACTTC	CSATGQETQYF